This T cell receptor (beta chain) was profiled in a study of beta chain features in type 1 diabetes (dated by TCRdb to the late 2010s). For the wider study: No differences in mean age, gender distribution, total cell number or subset yield were found between patients and healthy donors. Naive and central memory subsets were obtained from all 30 or so donors, but regulatory and stem cell-like memory subsets were isolated from only 8 patients and 8 healthy donors. A total of 107,917,701 sorted cells were examined across all samples, and RNA yield correlated strongly with the number of cells per subset. The study compared TCRB repertoires of sorted circulating CD4+ T cell subsets between recently diagnosed type 1 diabetes patients and matched healthy donors. Summary of the overall study and its limitations: Only small numbers of individuals were included in the HLA sub-analyses, which left unresolved whether HLA type had any influence on TCRB rearrangement. PCR may preferentially amplify shorter templates, but because patient and control samples were amplified and corrected together, any resulting skew would affect both groups equally. Naive, central memory and regulatory TCRB repertoires appeared to be more similar among patients than among healthy donors. Type 1 diabetes patients showed a moderate but significant shortening of TCRB CDR3 length in all four CD4+ subsets. Because cDNA was sequenced instead of genomic DNA, activated cells with high expression could be over-represented, although the groups did not differ in activation or CD3 levels. At VDJ recombination sites, type 1 diabetes patients had fewer insertions and more deleted nucleotides, which implies abnormalities in thymic rearrangement.

This clone was observed a handful of times. This receptor's antigen is unknown. No much larger clone exists at a distance of one base, and base qualities are not known. The High Capacity cDNA Reverse Transcription Kit was used to reverse transcribe all of the isolated RNA, meaning that expressed TCRB transcripts were what got sequenced. Stem cell-like memory T cell samples underwent survey-depth immunoSEQ sequencing, averaging about 1 million total reads per sample. After sorted cells were lysed in RLT buffer, RNA was extracted with DNase-treated RNeasy Micro or Mini kits, with the choice depending on cell number. To prevent cross-contamination, each cell subset was processed individually, whereas patient and healthy donor samples were processed jointly. TCRB sequences were amplified from cDNA with the immunoSEQ multiplex PCR, producing 87-bp fragments spanning the CDR3 region. The amplicons were sequenced using the Illumina HiSeq platform. Turning to the authors' computational methods: Synthetic template baselines were used to correct PCR bias computationally, reads within Hamming distance 2 were collapsed together, and singletons that could not be merged were discarded. Reads were aligned to IMGT to assign V, D and J genes, CDR3 length, and insertions or deletions at six rearrangement sites. Within each subset, clonotype counts were normalized to sorted cell number, and only after that were true diversity and Gini coefficients computed with the tcR R package. The overlap coefficient, calculated on TCRB nucleotide sequences, was used to quantify repertoire sharing. Here the immuneACCESS table is served through TCRdb, limited to in-frame sequences with V and J called. Missing clones are a known gap in these copies; in checked studies unresolved V genes cover under half, and the rest lacks a known reason. V, J and clone size are those of that table, while D and trimming were read from the DNA. This sample comprises about 23,000 clones, more than 45% of them detected only once. The top ten clones comprise approximately 0.39% of the sample.

From each donor, a single peripheral blood sample of around 0.12 L on average was drawn into heparinised tubes. Naive, central memory, regulatory and stem cell-like memory CD4+ T cells were sorted on a BD FACSAria II using a panel including CD45RO, CCR7, CD25, CD127, CD95 and CD27. Purity was above 95% for every sorted population. Right away, PBMCs were isolated by Lymphoprep density gradient centrifugation and were stained directly, with no culture step. To minimize batch effects, samples were stained and sorted in pairs, one healthy donor with one patient per experiment. From the germline V gene, CDR1 is SQVTM and CDR2 is ANQGSEA. V is pruned by 3 bases and J by 0 bases, leaving 5 bases of the junction without a gene match. Including the terminal cysteine and phenylalanine, the CDR3 comprises 15 residues. CDR3 DNA only is kept here, 45 bases in frame from base 1.

The sample was stem cell memory CD4+ T cells from blood. The label giving this sample's cell subset or site can be read as: stem cell-like memory CD4+ T cells. This clonotype originated in a man aged 18 to 30 with type 1 diabetes. The sequence links TRBV29-1 to TRBJ2-7, and 10 junction bases match TRBD1. The DNA sequence is as follows: TGCAGCGTTGAGGGGGGACAGGGGATCTCCTACGAGCAGTACTTC. Translated, this is CSVEGGQGISYEQYF.